This T cell receptor beta chain was captured in a study of tumor and adjacent non-tumor tissue in lung cancer. In the case of this clonotype: Compared with germline, one end of the junction differs, possibly owing to a read error.

The template was RNA from unsorted bulk tissue. The normal lung tissue was taken more than 3 cm from the tumor edge. Between August and November 2014, newly diagnosed, chemotherapy-naive lung cancer patients underwent thoracic surgery in China. Germline CDR1 and CDR2: MNHNY and SVGAGI (reference sequence). This CDR3 is 14 amino acids long. A modified ARM-PCR protocol with three rounds of nested PCR amplified TCRbeta. TCRdb fed the multiplex PCR reads into MiXCR, producing one record per CDR3 protein. This sample has about 98,000 distinct CDR3 sequences, with 80% found just once. The source is a man aged 60 to 69 with small cell lung cancer. Sample: distant non-tumor lung tissue. The genes are TRBV6-6 and TRBJ1-1, with D uncertain. The CDR3 spells CASSYLHMYTETFF. CDR3 bases: TGTGCCAGCAGTTACCTACATATGTACACTGAAACTTTCTTT.